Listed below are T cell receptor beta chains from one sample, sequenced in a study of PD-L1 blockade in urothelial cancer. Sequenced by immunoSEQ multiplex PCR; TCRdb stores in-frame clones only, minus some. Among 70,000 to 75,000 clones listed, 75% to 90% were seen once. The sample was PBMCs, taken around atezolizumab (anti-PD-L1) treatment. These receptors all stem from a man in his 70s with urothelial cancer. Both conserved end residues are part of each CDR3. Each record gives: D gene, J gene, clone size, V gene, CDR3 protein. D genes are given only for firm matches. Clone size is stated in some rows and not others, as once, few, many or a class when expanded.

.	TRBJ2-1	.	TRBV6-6	CASSRTVSYNEQFF
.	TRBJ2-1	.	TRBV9	CASSVAGRQPYNEQFF
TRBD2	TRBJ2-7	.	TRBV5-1	CASSLRPPLAGGSYEQYF
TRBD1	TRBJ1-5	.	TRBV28	CASLTGGSKSNQPQHF
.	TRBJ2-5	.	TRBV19	CASSIGVRETQYF
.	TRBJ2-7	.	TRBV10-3	CAISAPPDSYEQYF
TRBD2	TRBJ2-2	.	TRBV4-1	CASSQDWAGVGTGELFF
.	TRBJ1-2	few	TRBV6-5	CASSFWGSGGQGYTF
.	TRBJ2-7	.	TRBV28	CASSLPTSRASYEQYF
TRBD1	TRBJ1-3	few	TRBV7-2	CASRPDRARGNTIYF
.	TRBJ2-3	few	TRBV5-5	CASSLSGEGTQYF
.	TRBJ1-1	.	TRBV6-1	CASSEGRGREAFF
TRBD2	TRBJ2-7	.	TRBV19	CAGGTSGRSYEQYF
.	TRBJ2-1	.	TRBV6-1	CASRLGGGGYNEQFF
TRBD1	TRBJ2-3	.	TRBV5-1	CASSVGQGTDTQYF
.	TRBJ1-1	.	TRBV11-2	CASSLPGGTEAFF
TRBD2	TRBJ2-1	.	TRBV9	CASSPTSGYNEQFF
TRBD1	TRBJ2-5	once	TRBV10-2	CASSDSGGLLETQYF
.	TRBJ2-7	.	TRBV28	CASSLSWSYEQYF
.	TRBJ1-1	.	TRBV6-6	CASHLGGAEAFF
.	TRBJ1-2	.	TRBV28	CASGRGAGHPYTF
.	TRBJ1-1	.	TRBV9	CASSSSDREAFF
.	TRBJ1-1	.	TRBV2	CASSSNRYTEAFF
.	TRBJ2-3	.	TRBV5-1	CASRGQETSTDTQYF
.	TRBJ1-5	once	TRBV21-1	CASSDLDRNWGNQPQHF
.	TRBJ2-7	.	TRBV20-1	CSAPDTYEQYF